This section outlines one T cell receptor beta chain sequence together with its context. The data stem from a study of blood T cell repertoires in COVID-19. Study in general: Both acute and convalescent COVID-19 samples were obtained from the United States, Italy and Spain. Sources were T cells, B-cell-depleted T cells, or PBMCs; the material itself was cDNA or gDNA.

As handled by the study authors: Amplification of reference gene primers provided the estimated nucleated cell counts. Method: immunoSEQ multiplex PCR; TCRdb's copy keeps in-frame clones and lacks some. Clone size and the V and J calls come from that table; the DNA yielded D and trimming. The sample consists of roughly 26,000 clones, approximately 87% of them appearing once. This CDR3 contains 17 residues. Germline CDR1 reads ENHRY; CDR2 reads SYGVKD. V lost 7 bases, J lost 0 bases, and 19 bases lay in between. The chain links TRBV10-3 to TRBJ2-1; a possible D gene is TRBD2 (6 bases). The sequencing sample was made of peripheral blood. The receptor was isolated from a human donor with active COVID-19. The donor label of this sample is uncertain. The CDR3 region has the DNA TGTGCCATCAAAGGCAGCGCGGCCGGGAGCTCCTACAATGAGCAGTTCTTC. Amino acids: CAIKGSAAGSSYNEQFF.